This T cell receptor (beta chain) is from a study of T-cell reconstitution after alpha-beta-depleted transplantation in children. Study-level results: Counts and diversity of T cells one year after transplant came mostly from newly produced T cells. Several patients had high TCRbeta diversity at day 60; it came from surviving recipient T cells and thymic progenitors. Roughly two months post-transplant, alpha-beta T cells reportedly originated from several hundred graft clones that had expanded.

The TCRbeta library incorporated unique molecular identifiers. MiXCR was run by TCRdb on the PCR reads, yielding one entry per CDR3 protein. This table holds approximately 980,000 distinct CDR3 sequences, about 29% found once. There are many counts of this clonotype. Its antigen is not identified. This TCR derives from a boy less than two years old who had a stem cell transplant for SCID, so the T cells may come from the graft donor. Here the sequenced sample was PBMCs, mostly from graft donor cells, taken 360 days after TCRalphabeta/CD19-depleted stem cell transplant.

In nucleotides, the CDR3 is TGTGCCAGCAGTTTCAGACGAGGGAACACTGAAGCTTTCTTT. Translated: CASSFRRGNTEAFF. V and J are TRBV12-3 or TRBV12-4 and TRBJ1-1; D unclear. The CDR3 has 14 residues. V was trimmed by 3 bases and J by 1 base, leaving 9 bases between them.